This T cell receptor (beta chain) was sequenced during a study of identical twins. Every sampled donor was Caucasian and healthy. Template switching added a universal primer site; cDNA carried unique molecular identifiers. TCRdb reanalysed the 5' RACE reads using MiXCR and keeps one entry per CDR3 protein. In the table there are some 260,000 distinct CDR3 sequences, over 13% of which are singletons. The germline V gene has CDR1 SEHNR and CDR2 FQNEAQ (reference sequence). Trimming at V came to 10 bases and at J to 5 bases, leaving 14 bases not matched to a gene. There are 16 residues in the CDR3. The specimen sequenced was memory (CD45RO+) T cells sorted from blood. This sequence was found in a woman under 30 in good health. The V call is TRBV7-9, the J call TRBJ2-2, with TRBD2 matching over 9 bases. CDR3 sequence (DNA): TGTGCCACCGGGTATATAGCGGGAGAAAAAACCGGGGAGCTGTTTTTT. It yields the protein CATGYIAGEKTGELFF.